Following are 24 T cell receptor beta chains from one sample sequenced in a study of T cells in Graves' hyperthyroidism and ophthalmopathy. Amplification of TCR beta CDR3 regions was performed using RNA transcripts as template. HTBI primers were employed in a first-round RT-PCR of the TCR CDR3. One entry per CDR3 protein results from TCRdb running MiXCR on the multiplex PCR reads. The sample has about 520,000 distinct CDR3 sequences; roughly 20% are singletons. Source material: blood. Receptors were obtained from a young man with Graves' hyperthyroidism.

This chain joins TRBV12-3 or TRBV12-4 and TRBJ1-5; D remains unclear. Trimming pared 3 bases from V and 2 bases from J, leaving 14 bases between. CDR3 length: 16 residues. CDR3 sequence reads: CASSFGRVGRNQPQHF. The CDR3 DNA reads TGTGCCAGCAGTTTTGGTAGGGTCGGGCGCAATCAGCCCCAGCATTTT.

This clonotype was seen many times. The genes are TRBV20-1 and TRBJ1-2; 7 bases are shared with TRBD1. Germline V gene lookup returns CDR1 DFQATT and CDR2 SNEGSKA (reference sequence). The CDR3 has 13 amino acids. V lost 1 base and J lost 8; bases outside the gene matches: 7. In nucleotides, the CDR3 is TGCAGTGCTAGAGCAACACAGGGGTCGGGCTACACCTTC. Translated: CSARATQGSGYTF.

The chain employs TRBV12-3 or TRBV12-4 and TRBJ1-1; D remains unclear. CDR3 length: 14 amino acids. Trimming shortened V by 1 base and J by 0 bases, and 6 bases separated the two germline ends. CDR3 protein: CASSLGDMNTEAFF. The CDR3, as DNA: TGTGCCAGCAGTTTAGGAGATATGAACACTGAAGCTTTCTTT.

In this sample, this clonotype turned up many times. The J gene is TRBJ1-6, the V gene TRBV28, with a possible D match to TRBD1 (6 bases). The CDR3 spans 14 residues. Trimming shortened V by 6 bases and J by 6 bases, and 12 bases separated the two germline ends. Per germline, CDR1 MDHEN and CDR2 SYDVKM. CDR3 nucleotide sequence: TGTGCCAGCAGGCTCACAGGGAGTAATTCACCCCTCCACTTT. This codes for CASRLTGSNSPLHF. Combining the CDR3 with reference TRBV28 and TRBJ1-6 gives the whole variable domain DVKVTQSSRYLVKRTGEKVFLECVQDMDHENMFWYRQDPGLGLRLIYFSYDVKMKEKGDIPEGYSVSREKKERFSLILESASTNQTSMYLCASRLTGSNSPLHFGNGTRLTVT.

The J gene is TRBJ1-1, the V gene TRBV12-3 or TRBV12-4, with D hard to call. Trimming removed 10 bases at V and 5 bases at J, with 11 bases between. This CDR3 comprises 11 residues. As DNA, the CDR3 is TGTGCCACAACAGCCGCGACTGAAGCTTTCTTT. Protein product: CATTAATEAFF.

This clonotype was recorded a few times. This CDR3 is CASSRGGWSNQPQHF. The DNA for the CDR3 is TGTGCCAGCAGCCGGGGGGGGTGGAGCAATCAGCCCCAGCATTTT. This chain joins TRBV5-6 and TRBJ1-5; perhaps TRBD1 as D (5 bases). This CDR3 spans 15 amino acids. CDR1 SGHDT and CDR2 YYEEEE come from the germline V gene. The germline V and J ends were trimmed by 4 bases and 1 base, with 12 bases remaining between them.

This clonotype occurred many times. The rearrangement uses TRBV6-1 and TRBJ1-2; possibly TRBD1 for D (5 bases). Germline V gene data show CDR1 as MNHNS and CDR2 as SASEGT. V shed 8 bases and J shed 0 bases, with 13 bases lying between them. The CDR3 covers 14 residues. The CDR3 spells CASSPDTSNYGYTF. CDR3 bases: TGTGCCAGCTCCCCGGACACTTCTAACTATGGCTACACCTTC.

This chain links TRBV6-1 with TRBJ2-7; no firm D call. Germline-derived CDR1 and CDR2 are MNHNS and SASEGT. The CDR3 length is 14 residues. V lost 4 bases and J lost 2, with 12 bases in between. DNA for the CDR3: TGTGCCAGCAGTGTGGGCAGCGCGACCTACGAGCAGTACTTC. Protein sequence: CASSVGSATYEQYF.

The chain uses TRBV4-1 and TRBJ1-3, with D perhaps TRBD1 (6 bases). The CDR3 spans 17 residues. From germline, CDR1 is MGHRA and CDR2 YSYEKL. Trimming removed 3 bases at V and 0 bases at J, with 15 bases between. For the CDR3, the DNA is TGCGCCAGCAGCCACCCATTAACAGGGAGCTCTGGAAACACCATATATTTT. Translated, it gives CASSHPLTGSSGNTIYF.

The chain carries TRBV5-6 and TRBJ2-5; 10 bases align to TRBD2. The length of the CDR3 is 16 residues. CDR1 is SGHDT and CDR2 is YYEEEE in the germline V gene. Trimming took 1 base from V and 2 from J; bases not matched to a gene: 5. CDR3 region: CASSLYSGGQQETQYF. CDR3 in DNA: TGTGCCAGCAGCTTGTATAGCGGGGGGCAACAAGAGACCCAGTACTTC. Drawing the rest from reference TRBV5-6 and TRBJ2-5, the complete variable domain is DAGVTQSPTHLIKTRGQQVTLRCSPKSGHDTVSWYQQALGQGPQFIFQYYEEEERQRGNFPDRFSGHQFPNYSSELNVNALLLGDSALYLCASSLYSGGQQETQYFGPGTRLLVL.

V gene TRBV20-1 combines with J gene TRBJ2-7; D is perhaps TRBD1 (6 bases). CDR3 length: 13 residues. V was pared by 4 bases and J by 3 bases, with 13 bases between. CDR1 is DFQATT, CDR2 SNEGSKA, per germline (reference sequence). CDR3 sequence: CSAIRDTSYEQYF. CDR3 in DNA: TGCAGTGCTATCCGGGACACCAGCTACGAGCAGTACTTC.

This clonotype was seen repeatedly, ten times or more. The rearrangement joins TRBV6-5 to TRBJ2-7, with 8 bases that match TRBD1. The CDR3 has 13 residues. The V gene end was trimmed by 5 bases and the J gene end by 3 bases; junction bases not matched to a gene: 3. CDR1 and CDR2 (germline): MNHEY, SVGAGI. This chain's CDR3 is CASSIDRGYEQYF. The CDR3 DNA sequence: TGTGCCAGCAGTATCGACAGGGGCTACGAGCAGTACTTC.

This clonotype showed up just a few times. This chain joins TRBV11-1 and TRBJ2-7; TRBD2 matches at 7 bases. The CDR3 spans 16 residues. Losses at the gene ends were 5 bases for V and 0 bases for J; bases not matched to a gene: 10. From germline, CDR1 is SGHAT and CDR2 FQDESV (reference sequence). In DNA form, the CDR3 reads TGTGCCAGCAGCACCGCCATCGGGAGGAGCTCCTACGAGCAGTACTTC. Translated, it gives CASSTAIGRSSYEQYF.

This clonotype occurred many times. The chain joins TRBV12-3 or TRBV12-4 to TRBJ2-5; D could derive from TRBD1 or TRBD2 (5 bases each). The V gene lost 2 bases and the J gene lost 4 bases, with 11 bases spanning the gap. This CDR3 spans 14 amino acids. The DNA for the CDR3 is TGTGCCAGCAGTTTACTGGGGGAAGGAGAGACCCAGTACTTC. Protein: CASSLLGEGETQYF.

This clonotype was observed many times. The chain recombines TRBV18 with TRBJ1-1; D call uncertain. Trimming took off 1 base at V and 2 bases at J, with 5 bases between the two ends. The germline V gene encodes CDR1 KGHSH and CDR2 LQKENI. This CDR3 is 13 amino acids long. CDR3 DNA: TGTGCCAGCTCACCACTGGAAAACACTGAAGCTTTCTTT. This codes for CASSPLENTEAFF.

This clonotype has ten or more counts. CDR3 nucleotides: TGTGCCAGCAGTCCGACCTGGGGGCTCCAGGGATTGGAGACCCAGTACTTC. This gives the protein CASSPTWGLQGLETQYF. The chain couples TRBV28 to TRBJ2-5, with TRBD1 as a possible D gene (6 bases). The CDR3 sequence is 17 residues long. The V gene lost 5 bases and the J gene lost 5 bases, with 24 bases spanning the gap. The germline V gene encodes CDR1 MDHEN and CDR2 SYDVKM.

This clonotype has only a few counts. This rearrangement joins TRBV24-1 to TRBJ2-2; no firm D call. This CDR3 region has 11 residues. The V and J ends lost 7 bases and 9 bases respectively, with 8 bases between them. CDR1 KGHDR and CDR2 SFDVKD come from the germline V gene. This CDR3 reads CATRGFRELFF. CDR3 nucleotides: TGTGCCACCAGGGGGTTCCGGGAGCTGTTTTTT.

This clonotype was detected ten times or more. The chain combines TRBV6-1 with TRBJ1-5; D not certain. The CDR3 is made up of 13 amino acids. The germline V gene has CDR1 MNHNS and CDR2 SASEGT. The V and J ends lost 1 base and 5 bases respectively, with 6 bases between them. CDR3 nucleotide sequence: TGTGCCAGCAGTGAAGTCTGGGATCAGCCCCAGCATTTT. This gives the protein CASSEVWDQPQHF.

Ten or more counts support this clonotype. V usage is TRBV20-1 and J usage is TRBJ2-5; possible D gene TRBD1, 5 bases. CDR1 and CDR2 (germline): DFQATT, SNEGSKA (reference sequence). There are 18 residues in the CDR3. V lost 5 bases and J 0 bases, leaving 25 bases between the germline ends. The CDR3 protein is CSAHHPYLDNRYQETQYF. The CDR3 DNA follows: TGCAGTGCTCACCATCCCTACTTGGACAACCGGTACCAAGAGACCCAGTACTTC.

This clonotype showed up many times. The DNA for the CDR3 is TGTGCCAGCAGTTTAGGGGGTATGGGACAGCCCCAGCATTTT. Protein sequence: CASSLGGMGQPQHF. This chain connects TRBV27 to TRBJ1-5, with D maybe TRBD1 (5 bases). The CDR3 loop spans 14 amino acids. Per the germline V gene, CDR1 is MNHEY and CDR2 is SMNVEV (reference sequence). Trimming left V 2 bases short and J 7 bases short, with 12 bases between.

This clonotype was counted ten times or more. The CDR3 DNA reads TGTGCCAGCACTTACGGGGGGGAGGAGACCCAGTACTTC. Encoded protein: CASTYGGEETQYF. The V and J genes are TRBV28 and TRBJ2-5, with 8 bases fitting TRBD2. The germline V gene encodes CDR1 MDHEN and CDR2 SYDVKM. The CDR3 loop spans 13 amino acids. J was trimmed by 5 bases and V by 7 bases; bases with no gene match: 6.

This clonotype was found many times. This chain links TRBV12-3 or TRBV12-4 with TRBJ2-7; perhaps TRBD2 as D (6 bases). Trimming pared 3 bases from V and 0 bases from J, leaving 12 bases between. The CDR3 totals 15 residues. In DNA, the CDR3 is TGTGCCAGCAGTTTGGGGGAGGCTCGCTCCTACGAGCAGTACTTC. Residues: CASSLGEARSYEQYF.

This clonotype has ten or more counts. The CDR3 here is CASSLQVTNTEAFF. The CDR3 DNA is TGCGCCAGCAGCTTACAGGTCACGAACACTGAAGCTTTCTTT. The chain combines TRBV5-1 with TRBJ1-1, with D possibly matching TRBD1 (5 bases). This CDR3 contains 14 residues. The V gene lost 2 bases and the J gene lost 1 base, with 9 bases spanning the gap. Germline loops: CDR1 SGHRS, CDR2 YFSETQ.

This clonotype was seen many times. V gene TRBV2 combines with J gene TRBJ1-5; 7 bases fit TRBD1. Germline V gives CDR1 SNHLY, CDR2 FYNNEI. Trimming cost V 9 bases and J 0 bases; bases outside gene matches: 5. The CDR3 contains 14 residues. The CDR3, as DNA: TGTGCCAGGGGGACAGCGTATAGCAATCAGCCCCAGCATTTT. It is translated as CARGTAYSNQPQHF.